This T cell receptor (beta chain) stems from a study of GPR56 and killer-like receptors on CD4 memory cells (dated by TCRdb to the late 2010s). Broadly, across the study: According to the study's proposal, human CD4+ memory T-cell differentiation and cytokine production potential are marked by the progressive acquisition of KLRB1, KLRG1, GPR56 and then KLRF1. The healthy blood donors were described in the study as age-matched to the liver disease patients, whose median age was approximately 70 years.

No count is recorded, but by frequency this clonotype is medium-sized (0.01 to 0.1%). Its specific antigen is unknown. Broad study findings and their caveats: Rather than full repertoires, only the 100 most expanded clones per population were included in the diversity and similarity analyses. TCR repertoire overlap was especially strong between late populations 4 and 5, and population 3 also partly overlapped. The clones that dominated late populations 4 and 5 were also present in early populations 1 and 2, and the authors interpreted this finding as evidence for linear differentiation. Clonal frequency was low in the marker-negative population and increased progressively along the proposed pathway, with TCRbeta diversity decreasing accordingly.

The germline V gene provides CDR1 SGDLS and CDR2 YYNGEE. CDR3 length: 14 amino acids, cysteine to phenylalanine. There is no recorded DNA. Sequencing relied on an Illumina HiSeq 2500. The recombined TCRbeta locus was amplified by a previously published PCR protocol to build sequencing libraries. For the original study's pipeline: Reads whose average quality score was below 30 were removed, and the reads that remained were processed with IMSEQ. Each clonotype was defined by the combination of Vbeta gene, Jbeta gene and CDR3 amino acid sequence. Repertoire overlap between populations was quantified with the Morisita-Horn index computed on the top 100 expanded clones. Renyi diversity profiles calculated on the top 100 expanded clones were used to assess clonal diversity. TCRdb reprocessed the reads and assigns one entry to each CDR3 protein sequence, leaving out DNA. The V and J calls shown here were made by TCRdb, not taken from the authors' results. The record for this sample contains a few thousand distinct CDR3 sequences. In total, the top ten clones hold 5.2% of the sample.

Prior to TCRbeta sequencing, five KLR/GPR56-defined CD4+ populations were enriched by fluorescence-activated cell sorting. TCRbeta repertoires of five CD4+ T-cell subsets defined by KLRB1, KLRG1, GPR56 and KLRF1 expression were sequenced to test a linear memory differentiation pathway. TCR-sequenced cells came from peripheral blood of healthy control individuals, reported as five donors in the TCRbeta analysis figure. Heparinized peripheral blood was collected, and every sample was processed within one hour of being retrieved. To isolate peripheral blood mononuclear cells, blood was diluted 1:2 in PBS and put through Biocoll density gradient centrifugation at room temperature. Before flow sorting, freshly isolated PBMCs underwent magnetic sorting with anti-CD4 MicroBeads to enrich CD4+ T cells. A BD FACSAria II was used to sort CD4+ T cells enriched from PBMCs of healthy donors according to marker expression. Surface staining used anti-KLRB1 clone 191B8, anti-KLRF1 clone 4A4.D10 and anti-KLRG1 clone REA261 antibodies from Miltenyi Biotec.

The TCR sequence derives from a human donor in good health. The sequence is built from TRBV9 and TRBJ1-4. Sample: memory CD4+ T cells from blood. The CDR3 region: CASSVSGLNEKLFF.